Listed below are T cell receptor beta chains from one sample, sequenced in a study of identifying expanded T cells in peripheral blood. Sequencing was performed with immunoSEQ multiplex PCR; in TCRdb, only in-frame clones are kept and a portion is missing. This table has some 130,000 clones, 80% to 90% appearing once. The sequencing input was blood. The source is a person aged 18 to 75 in good health. The conserved cysteine and the conserved F or W are not part of the CDR3 here. Clone size is shown for a subset of rows, as once, few, many or a class of expanded clone.

v_call: TRBV9; clone_size: -; cdr3_length: 11; j_call: TRBJ1-2; cdr3_aa: ASSDNSWGGYT
v_call: TRBV28; clone_size: -; cdr3_length: 15; j_call: TRBJ2-5; cdr3_aa: ASSLGSGRVGEETQY
v_call: TRBV6-6; clone_size: -; cdr3_length: 12; j_call: TRBJ2-1; cdr3_aa: ASLGTSLLGEQF
v_call: TRBV6-5; clone_size: -; cdr3_length: 11; j_call: TRBJ1-4; cdr3_aa: ASSNIIAEKLF
v_call: TRBV5-1; clone_size: -; cdr3_length: 13; j_call: TRBJ2-2; cdr3_aa: ASSLAQGTTGELF
v_call: TRBV27; clone_size: -; cdr3_length: 11; j_call: TRBJ2-2; cdr3_aa: ASSLSVPGELF
v_call: TRBV4-2; clone_size: few; cdr3_length: 14; j_call: TRBJ1-2; cdr3_aa: ASSQDGAQMGGGYT
v_call: TRBV5-6; clone_size: -; cdr3_length: 14; j_call: TRBJ1-6; cdr3_aa: ASSLASTGTSSPLH
v_call: TRBV5-5; clone_size: -; cdr3_length: 14; j_call: TRBJ2-3; cdr3_aa: ASSLVLAGGTDTQY
v_call: TRBV18; clone_size: -; cdr3_length: 17; j_call: TRBJ2-2; cdr3_aa: ASSPRPPGQGTNTGELF
v_call: TRBV11-2; clone_size: -; cdr3_length: 11; j_call: TRBJ2-5; cdr3_aa: ASSRGQQETQY
v_call: TRBV18; clone_size: once; cdr3_length: 13; j_call: TRBJ1-4; cdr3_aa: ASSPLDREGEKLF
v_call: TRBV2; clone_size: -; cdr3_length: 12; j_call: TRBJ1-1; cdr3_aa: ASRESDRGTGAF
v_call: TRBV4-2; clone_size: -; cdr3_length: 12; j_call: TRBJ1-2; cdr3_aa: ASSQVDRDFGYT
v_call: TRBV7-3; clone_size: -; cdr3_length: 11; j_call: TRBJ2-3; cdr3_aa: ASSLTLRTAQY
v_call: TRBV11-2; clone_size: -; cdr3_length: 13; j_call: TRBJ1-5; cdr3_aa: ASSRYSNMGQPQH
v_call: TRBV21-1; clone_size: -; cdr3_length: 10; j_call: TRBJ1-5; cdr3_aa: ASSKGGQPQH
v_call: TRBV4-2; clone_size: -; cdr3_length: 13; j_call: TRBJ1-2; cdr3_aa: ASSQDDSSNYGYT
v_call: TRBV6-1; clone_size: few; cdr3_length: 12; j_call: TRBJ1-6; cdr3_aa: ASSLRTGYSPLH
v_call: TRBV5-6; clone_size: -; cdr3_length: 13; j_call: TRBJ1-5; cdr3_aa: ASSLGQGFNQPQH
v_call: TRBV6-6; clone_size: few; cdr3_length: 12; j_call: TRBJ2-1; cdr3_aa: ASSSRLAGNEQF
v_call: TRBV7-3; clone_size: -; cdr3_length: 12; j_call: TRBJ2-3; cdr3_aa: ASSNQGAPDTQY
v_call: TRBV29-1; clone_size: -; cdr3_length: 10; j_call: TRBJ1-5; cdr3_aa: SVGGASQPQH
v_call: TRBV7-2; clone_size: -; cdr3_length: 13; j_call: TRBJ2-7; cdr3_aa: ASSAAGTGSYEQY
v_call: TRBV5-1; clone_size: -; cdr3_length: 13; j_call: TRBJ2-3; cdr3_aa: ASSLASGGTDTQY
v_call: TRBV5-6; clone_size: -; cdr3_length: 13; j_call: TRBJ1-1; cdr3_aa: ASSLMGPGGTEAF
v_call: TRBV19; clone_size: -; cdr3_length: 12; j_call: TRBJ2-7; cdr3_aa: ASSRTGGSYEQY
v_call: TRBV29-1; clone_size: -; cdr3_length: 11; j_call: TRBJ1-4; cdr3_aa: SVESWGGEKLF
v_call: TRBV7-2; clone_size: -; cdr3_length: 14; j_call: TRBJ1-6; cdr3_aa: ASSLGEGRRASPLH
v_call: TRBV5-6; clone_size: -; cdr3_length: 11; j_call: TRBJ2-5; cdr3_aa: ASSLELEETQY
v_call: TRBV27; clone_size: -; cdr3_length: 12; j_call: TRBJ1-2; cdr3_aa: ASSLQGAGNGYT
v_call: TRBV5-4; clone_size: -; cdr3_length: 9; j_call: TRBJ2-7; cdr3_aa: ASSSNYEQY
v_call: TRBV7-3; clone_size: -; cdr3_length: 13; j_call: TRBJ2-7; cdr3_aa: ASSLRAGVAYEQY
v_call: TRBV7-2; clone_size: -; cdr3_length: 12; j_call: TRBJ1-2; cdr3_aa: ASSLDGYNYGYT
v_call: TRBV19; clone_size: -; cdr3_length: 11; j_call: TRBJ1-2; cdr3_aa: ASRNPTGVGYT
v_call: TRBV30; clone_size: -; cdr3_length: 12; j_call: TRBJ2-1; cdr3_aa: AWTLVSSYNEQF
v_call: TRBV5-4; clone_size: -; cdr3_length: 11; j_call: TRBJ2-7; cdr3_aa: ASSSGTPYEQY
v_call: TRBV9; clone_size: -; cdr3_length: 13; j_call: TRBJ2-2; cdr3_aa: ASSVDQGNTGELF
v_call: TRBV10-3; clone_size: -; cdr3_length: 13; j_call: TRBJ1-1; cdr3_aa: AITPNIDGTTEAF
v_call: TRBV2; clone_size: -; cdr3_length: 10; j_call: TRBJ2-3; cdr3_aa: ASSAGTDTQY
v_call: TRBV27; clone_size: -; cdr3_length: 13; j_call: TRBJ2-7; cdr3_aa: ASSLGQGFTYEQY
v_call: TRBV4-1; clone_size: -; cdr3_length: 15; j_call: TRBJ1-5; cdr3_aa: ASSQDPGRNSNQPQH
v_call: TRBV11-1; clone_size: -; cdr3_length: 14; j_call: TRBJ2-7; cdr3_aa: ASSLGLSDFSYEQY
v_call: TRBV6-5; clone_size: -; cdr3_length: 11; j_call: TRBJ1-1; cdr3_aa: ASSYRRNTEAF
v_call: TRBV29-1; clone_size: -; cdr3_length: 13; j_call: TRBJ2-2; cdr3_aa: SVGTSGSRAGELF
v_call: TRBV7-3; clone_size: -; cdr3_length: 11; j_call: TRBJ2-3; cdr3_aa: ASSLSITDTQY
v_call: TRBV25-1; clone_size: -; cdr3_length: 13; j_call: TRBJ1-1; cdr3_aa: ASSEWQGGYTEAF
v_call: TRBV28; clone_size: -; cdr3_length: 11; j_call: TRBJ1-5; cdr3_aa: ASSLAGNQPQH
v_call: TRBV6-1; clone_size: -; cdr3_length: 12; j_call: TRBJ1-2; cdr3_aa: ASSGDRGLRGYT
v_call: TRBV7-9; clone_size: -; cdr3_length: 11; j_call: TRBJ1-1; cdr3_aa: ASSPTGNTEAF